These T cell receptor beta chains were read from a single sample in a study of T-cell reconstitution after alpha-beta-depleted transplantation in children. TCRdb analysed the PCR reads with MiXCR anew, one entry per CDR3 protein. The sample consists of around 800,000 distinct CDR3 sequences, 15% to 20% of them appearing once. This specimen consisted of PBMCs, mostly from graft donor cells, obtained 360 days after TCRalphabeta/CD19-depleted stem cell transplant. These TCRs come from a male patient between 10 and 17 years old who had a stem cell transplant for acute lymphoblastic leukemia, so the T cells may come from the graft donor. CDR3s leave out the opening cysteine and the closing phenylalanine or tryptophan. Each record gives: J gene, V gene, CDR3 protein.

TRBJ2-1	TRBV9	ASSAPGGGDEQF
TRBJ1-2	TRBV5-1	ASSFGDDGYT
TRBJ2-5	TRBV20-1	SASLGQIGTQY
TRBJ2-5	TRBV4-1	ASSQDRVTSGMGKTQY
TRBJ2-1	TRBV11-2	ASSLVRGRNEQF
TRBJ2-7	TRBV3-1	ASDDRVYEQY
TRBJ2-1	TRBV5-1	ASSLSSGRIYNEQF
TRBJ2-1	TRBV20-1	SARGRLAGAPSSYNEQF
TRBJ2-1	TRBV7-9	ASSWGLALQGQF
TRBJ2-3	TRBV5-1	ASSPTGADTQY
TRBJ2-1	TRBV19	ASSLSSYRTGGYNEQF
TRBJ2-1	TRBV4-1	ASSQAPPGWTTYNEQF
TRBJ2-5	TRBV20-1	SARGGPAVETQY
TRBJ2-1	TRBV27	ASSIAGTGGSEQF
TRBJ2-7	TRBV4-1	ASSQAVVVYEQY
TRBJ2-1	TRBV7-3	ASSPDRGDYNEQF
TRBJ1-1	TRBV27	ASAGPGENTEAF
TRBJ2-5	TRBV9	ASSVRGGQETQY
TRBJ1-4	TRBV20-1	SGGQGNEKLF
TRBJ1-5	TRBV9	ASSPGWGGAQVGQPQH
TRBJ2-7	TRBV5-1	ASSLSTGAGEQY
TRBJ2-7	TRBV7-8	ASSRNPRGPPTREQY
TRBJ2-7	TRBV7-9	ASSWLAGDYGYEQY
TRBJ2-7	TRBV6-5	ASSYAMGQGAEQY
TRBJ2-7	TRBV19	ASSGAGAGYEQY
TRBJ2-7	TRBV28	ASSRPGTGVYYEQY
TRBJ2-5	TRBV11-2	ASSPSHRRQETQY
TRBJ2-1	TRBV10-1	ASSEAGGNEQF
TRBJ2-7	TRBV5-1	ASSLQGLGYEQY
TRBJ2-3	TRBV27	ASSLFSGDTQY
TRBJ2-3	TRBV27	ASSPGTGEDTQY
TRBJ1-2	TRBV5-1	ASSLGQGVYGYT
TRBJ2-3	TRBV12-3/TRBV12-4	ASSPSGVWKTQTDTQY
TRBJ2-1	TRBV4-2	ASSPSATEQF
TRBJ2-5	TRBV9	ASSVFGGRRSETQY
TRBJ2-1	TRBV20-1	SASAGEGAEQF
TRBJ2-2	TRBV5-1	ASRGLSGYTGELF
TRBJ2-7	TRBV6-5	ASSYFDSSYEQY
TRBJ2-1	TRBV25-1	ASSAGQGAYEQF
TRBJ1-5	TRBV27	ASSLRHRDRGESQPQH
TRBJ2-4	TRBV12-3/TRBV12-4	ASSSSGVAKNIQY
TRBJ2-5	TRBV27	ASSLRRQRRGETQY
TRBJ1-6	TRBV9	ASSVAGLNNSPLH
TRBJ2-1	TRBV27	ASSTRGYNEQF
TRBJ2-5	TRBV10-3	AISEFGYQETQY
TRBJ2-7	TRBV10-3	AISERIESYEQY
TRBJ2-7	TRBV12-3/TRBV12-4	ASSSVVGTVPYEQY
TRBJ1-5	TRBV5-1	ASEVGIDQPQH
TRBJ2-2	TRBV7-3	ASSLTGSLTGELL
TRBJ2-1	TRBV14	ASSQDRGLAGGPSGSWQF
TRBJ2-7	TRBV7-2	ASSFLGTSGRETYEQY
TRBJ2-5	TRBV7-3	ASSLRRVETQY
TRBJ1-5	TRBV5-5	ASSLPLGTGRNQPQH
TRBJ2-1	TRBV12-3/TRBV12-4	ASSALLGSGRYNEQF
TRBJ2-1	TRBV6-5	ASSSLAGRPYNEQF
TRBJ2-2	TRBV12-3/TRBV12-4	AIPQTSGNTGELF
TRBJ2-3	TRBV7-3	ASSLRTSRNTDTQY
TRBJ2-7	TRBV12-3/TRBV12-4	ASSLAKLPLYEQY
TRBJ2-1	TRBV18	ARSPIAGLYNEQF
TRBJ1-5	TRBV4-1	ASSQDPGDGQPQH